This T cell receptor (beta chain) was recovered during a study of molecular identifiers for immune sequencing clone quantification. Study-wide findings and caveats: Over 99% of CMV-specific effector molecules, but under 1% of naive ones, were in clones above 20 copies.

The bulk TCR libraries were made with methods described before and with listed TCR primers. TCRdb called the PCR reads again in MiXCR, with one record for every CDR3 protein. The sample lists about 320,000 distinct CDR3 sequences; about 23% were seen once. As concerns this clonotype: Antigen unknown. One base away lies a much larger clone, so this may be a sequencing read error. Because the CDR3 is missing its conserved closing phenylalanine or tryptophan, this is likely a read error.

V lost 0 bases and J lost 0; bases outside the gene matches: 5. This CDR3 spans 16 amino acids. Germline V gives CDR1 SQVTM, CDR2 ANQGSEA. The receptor's source is a human donor in good health. Some libraries in this study had Jurkat cell RNA spiked in. Sequences were obtained from naive CD8+ T cells from blood, with Jurkat cell RNA spiked in. Noted subset: FACS-sorted CD8+CD4-CCR7+CD45RA+ naive T cells. The gene calls are TRBV29-1 and TRBJ1-1; TRBD1 aligns across 9 bases. The CDR3: CSVEETTGGMNTEAFL. The CDR3 coding sequence is TGCAGCGTTGAAGAAACGACAGGGGGAATGAACACTGAAGCTTTCCTT.